These 23 T cell receptor beta chains share one sample of origin, sequenced in a study of blood T cell repertoires in COVID-19. Produced via immunoSEQ multiplex PCR; TCRdb's table is partial and in-frame only. The data contain about 52,000 clones, around 86% of them singletons. Sequences were obtained from peripheral blood. These receptors were obtained from a man between 65 and 85 years old with acute or convalescent COVID-19.

This clone appeared once. The CDR3, as DNA: TGTGCCAGCAGGATAGCGGGGAAGAACACCGGGGAGCTGTTTTTT. This encodes CASRIAGKNTGELFF. The chain links TRBV5-4 to TRBJ2-2; 8 positions match TRBD2. Germline lookup yields CDR1 SGHNT and CDR2 YYREEE (reference sequence). V shed 5 bases and J 1 base; nucleotides not matched to a gene: 4. The CDR3 runs to 15 residues.

This clone was seen only once. The gene calls are TRBV10-2 and TRBJ1-6, with D possibly TRBD1 on 6 matching bases. Trimming left V 4 bases short and J 10 bases short, with 20 bases between. The CDR3 loop spans 16 amino acids. The germline V gene encodes CDR1 WSHSY and CDR2 SAAADI. The CDR3 reads CASSGTKQGVGSPLHF. The CDR3 region has the DNA TGCGCCAGCAGTGGGACAAAACAGGGTGTAGGGTCACCCCTCCACTTT.

The rearrangement uses TRBV4-1 and TRBJ1-2, with D possibly TRBD1 on 6 matching bases. The germline V gene has CDR1 MGHRA and CDR2 YSYEKL. The length of the CDR3 is 12 residues. V was clipped by 5 bases and J by 8 bases, with 12 bases between them. The CDR3 spells CASSYPGEGYTF. In DNA, the CDR3 is TGCGCCAGCAGCTATCCAGGGGAGGGCTACACCTTC.

The rearrangement uses TRBV29-1 and TRBJ1-2, with D possibly matching TRBD1 (6 bases). V dropped 5 bases and J dropped 4 bases, with 11 bases sitting between them. CDR3 length: 12 residues. CDR1 is SQVTM and CDR2 is ANQGSEA in the germline V gene. CDR3 residues: CSVPGHSYGYTF. In DNA form, the CDR3 reads TGCAGCGTTCCGGGACACAGCTATGGCTACACCTTC.

This clone was counted once. The chain has TRBV7-9 and TRBJ2-6; D might be TRBD1 (6 bases). The CDR3 spans 15 residues. Between the trimmed V and J ends, which lost 5 bases and 2 bases, there was a span of 10 bases. Germline V lookup: CDR1 SEHNR, CDR2 FQNEAQ (reference sequence). The CDR3, as DNA: TGTGCCAGCAGCGACACAGGGACTGGGGCCAACGTCCTGACTTTC. Translated, it gives CASSDTGTGANVLTF.

The J gene is TRBJ1-3, the V gene TRBV28, with D unresolved. Germline V gives CDR1 MDHEN, CDR2 SYDVKM. The CDR3 is 14 residues long. V lost 5 bases and J lost 0, with 8 bases in between. DNA for the CDR3: TGTGCCAGCAGTAGAGGGCGCTCTGGAAACACCATATATTTT. This encodes CASSRGRSGNTIYF.

The sample holds one count of this clone. The V call is TRBV18, the J call TRBJ1-2; D is perhaps TRBD1 (5 bases). CDR1 and CDR2 from the germline V gene are KGHSH and LQKENI. V lost 2 bases and J 6 bases, leaving 13 bases between the germline ends. This CDR3 contains 14 residues. CDR3 nucleotide sequence: TGTGCCAGCTCACCAGGGGGACGGGAGCATGGCTACACCTTC. This translates into CASSPGGREHGYTF.

J is TRBJ1-3 and V is TRBV9; D perhaps matches TRBD1 (6 bases). CDR3 length: 15 amino acids. V dropped 3 bases and J dropped 3 bases, with 13 bases sitting between them. Germline lookup yields CDR1 SGDLS and CDR2 YYNGEE. This CDR3 reads CASSATGLGGNTIYF. CDR3 DNA: TGTGCCAGCAGCGCTACAGGGCTTGGTGGAAACACCATATATTTT.

The V gene is TRBV13, the J gene TRBJ2-1, with 12 bases that match TRBD2. V gave up 2 bases and J gave up 0 bases; unmatched junction bases: 5. Germline V gives CDR1 PRHDT, CDR2 FYEKMQ (reference sequence). The CDR3 is made up of 18 amino acids. The CDR3 protein is CASSLRTSGTSSYNEQFF. The CDR3 nucleotides are TGTGCCAGCAGCTTAAGGACTAGCGGGACTAGCTCCTACAATGAGCAGTTCTTC.

The chain is built from TRBV6-4 and TRBJ2-5; 7 nucleotides match TRBD1. Trimming removed 6 bases from V and 4 bases from J; junction bases left unmatched: 11. The CDR3 totals 15 residues. From germline, CDR1 is MRHNA and CDR2 SNTAGT. CDR3 sequence (DNA): TGTGCCAGCAGGAGGACAGGTCGAGGCCCAGAGACCCAGTACTTC. Its protein product is CASRRTGRGPETQYF.

This rearrangement joins TRBV7-6 to TRBJ2-5; D is unresolved. CDR3 size: 15 residues. Germline CDR1 SGHVS, CDR2 FNYEAQ. V was cut by 5 bases and J by 7 bases, with 20 bases left in between. The CDR3 loop is CASSVTTTGWVTQYF. Here the CDR3 DNA reads TGTGCCAGCAGCGTAACAACTACCGGATGGGTGACCCAGTACTTC.

V usage is TRBV5-1 and J usage is TRBJ2-7; D is perhaps TRBD2 (5 bases). CDR1 and CDR2 (germline): SGHRS, YFSETQ. This CDR3 contains 18 residues. Trimming took off 4 bases at V and 0 bases at J, with 23 bases between the two ends. CDR3 region: CASSPGGLSASGSYEQYF. The CDR3 DNA reads TGCGCCAGCAGCCCCGGCGGGTTATCGGCATCCGGCTCCTACGAGCAGTACTTC.

CDR3 nucleotide sequence: TGCGCCAGCTCGCACTCATTGGATACGCAGTATTTT. This translates into CASSHSLDTQYF. V usage is TRBV4-1 and J usage is TRBJ2-3; unclear D gene. The CDR3 contains 12 residues. Deletions cut 8 bases from V and 6 bases from J, with 12 bases between. Germline CDR1 reads MGHRA; CDR2 reads YSYEKL.

The rearrangement uses TRBV9 and TRBJ2-1; 9 bases match TRBD1. Germline V gene lookup returns CDR1 SGDLS and CDR2 YYNGEE. J gave up 5 bases and V 2 bases, and 5 bases lay outside the gene matches. This CDR3 is built from 15 residues. For the CDR3, the DNA is TGTGCCAGCAGCGTCCGGGACAGGGACCACAATGAGCAGTTCTTC. It encodes CASSVRDRDHNEQFF. The entire variable domain, with the rest obtained from reference TRBV9 and TRBJ2-1, is as follows: DSGVTQTPKHLITATGQRVTLRCSPRSGDLSVYWYQQSLDQGLQFLIQYYNGEERAKGNILERFSAQQFPDLHSELNLSSLELGDSALYFCASSVRDRDHNEQFFGPGTRLTVL.

The chain uses TRBV19 and TRBJ2-7; D is perhaps TRBD1 (5 bases). The CDR3 length is 14 residues. Between the trimmed V and J ends, which lost 6 bases and 1 base, there was a span of 13 bases. Germline CDR1 and CDR2: LNHDA and SQIVND (reference sequence). As DNA, the CDR3 is TGTGCCAGTAGGACCGACAGTCGTTCCTACGAGCAGTACTTC. It translates to CASRTDSRSYEQYF.

This clone was seen just once. The gene calls are TRBV3-1 (or the pseudogene TRBV3-2) and TRBJ2-3; 16 nucleotides agree with TRBD2. The V segment lost 1 base and the J segment 5 bases; nucleotides outside the gene matches: 9. This CDR3 has 19 amino acids. CDR1 LGHDT and CDR2 YNNKEL come from the germline V gene (reference sequence). DNA of the CDR3: TGTGCCAGCAGCCAAGGGGGACTAGCGGGGGGGCCCCGGAGAGATACGCAGTATTTT. Translation gives CASSQGGLAGGPRRDTQYF.

The V call is TRBV4-1, the J call TRBJ2-2; TRBD2 might be the D (7 bases). The CDR3 totals 19 residues. V was clipped by 2 bases and J by 5 bases, with 24 bases between them. Per the germline V gene, CDR1 is MGHRA and CDR2 is YSYEKL. The CDR3 is CASSQQEGGAGVRTGELFF. CDR3 bases: TGCGCCAGCAGCCAACAGGAGGGGGGGGCAGGGGTGAGGACCGGGGAGCTGTTTTTT.

The chain links TRBV7-8 to TRBJ2-2, with D uncertain. Germline V gene data show CDR1 as SGHVS and CDR2 as FQNEAQ. The CDR3 spans 15 residues. V lost 1 base and J lost 3, with 9 bases in between. The CDR3 DNA is TGTGCCAGCAGCTTAGTTTTTGCGTACACCGGGGAGCTGTTTTTT. This sequence encodes CASSLVFAYTGELFF.

The V and J genes are TRBV11-2 and TRBJ2-5; TRBD1 matches 10 bases. Germline CDR1 and CDR2: SGHAT and FQNNGV. CDR3 length equals 14 residues. After removal of 5 bases from V and 5 bases from J, the junction contained 5 bases not matched to a gene. DNA for the CDR3: TGTGCCAGCAGCCGGACAGGGGGTGCGGAGACCCAGTACTTC. Translating gives CASSRTGGAETQYF.

This clone was seen only once. The chain has TRBV18 and TRBJ2-7; possibly TRBD1 for D (5 bases). Germline-derived CDR1 and CDR2 are KGHSH and LQKENI. V lost 2 bases and J lost 0, with 11 bases in between. The CDR3 totals 15 residues. Written as DNA, the CDR3 is TGTGCCAGCTCACCAGAGACAGCCCTCTCCTACGAGCAGTACTTC. Protein: CASSPETALSYEQYF.

V and J are TRBV7-3 and TRBJ2-4; no clear D gene. The CDR3 contains 13 residues. Germline V gives CDR1 SGHTA, CDR2 FQGTGA. Trimming stripped 8 bases from V and 4 bases from J, with 12 bases between. CDR3 sequence: CASGGWRKNIQYF. The CDR3 DNA follows: TGTGCCAGCGGTGGGTGGAGAAAAAACATTCAGTACTTC. The complete variable domain, with remaining parts taken from reference TRBV7-3 and TRBJ2-4, reads GAGVSQTPSNKVTEKGKYVELRCDPISGHTALYWYRQSLGQGPEFLIYFQGTGAADDSGLPNDRFFAVRPEGSVSTLKIQRTERGDSAVYLCASGGWRKNIQYFGAGTRLSVL.

The chain has TRBV2 and TRBJ2-2; 7 positions match TRBD1. The CDR3 has 14 amino acids. With 5 bases clipped from V and 2 bases from J, the junction kept 2 bases outside the gene matches. CDR1 SNHLY and CDR2 FYNNEI come from the germline V gene. The CDR3 nucleotides read TGTGCCAGCAGTCGACAGGGTAACACCGGGGAGCTGTTTTTT. As protein: CASSRQGNTGELFF. Complete variable domain (other parts from reference TRBV2 and TRBJ2-2): EPEVTQTPSHQVTQMGQEVILRCVPISNHLYFYWYRQILGQKVEFLVSFYNNEISEKSEIFDDQFSVERPDGSNFTLKIRSTKLEDSAMYFCASSRQGNTGELFFGEGSRLTVL.

This chain uses TRBV6-1 with TRBJ1-6; 8 positions agree with TRBD1. Germline V gene lookup returns CDR1 MNHNS and CDR2 SASEGT. V was clipped by 8 bases and J by 7 bases; unmatched bases: 4. This CDR3 has 13 amino acids. As DNA, the CDR3 is TGTGCCAGCTGGACAGGGTGGAATTCACCCCTCCACTTT. It yields the protein CASWTGWNSPLHF.